This TCR beta chain was found in a study of cytomegalovirus exposure and HLA in healthy donors. Study details: There were some 120 million unique TCR beta sequences, drawn from roughly 200 million T cells, in an earlier analysis.

Study outcomes and limitations: Earlier findings revealed that most TCR beta V segments proved productive either about 87% or about 30% of the time. Most TCR sequences were seen very rarely across donors, but some public TCRs occurred in many.

As regards this clone: Its matching antigen is unknown. Other DNA sequences within the sample encode an identical CDR3.

PCR employed 60 Vbeta and 13 Jbeta primers. Using immunoSEQ multiplex PCR, the repertoire was profiled, and TCRdb retains in-frame clones only, with some absent. The data show 180,000 or so clones, over 65% seen once. CDR3 length: 14 amino acids. Losses at the gene ends were 4 bases for V and 6 bases for J; bases not matched to a gene: 5. CDR1 SGHRS and CDR2 YFSETQ come from the germline V gene. The sample comprised PBMCs. The source is a woman between 55 and 75 years old in good health and CMV-seropositive. The J gene is TRBJ2-2, the V gene TRBV5-1, with TRBD2 matching 8 bases. The CDR3 loop is CASSPGGASGELFF. CDR3 DNA: TGCGCCAGCAGCCCGGGGGGGGCTTCCGGGGAGCTGTTTTTT.